The clone carrying this TCR beta chain was picked up one time. This sample was taken from a study of blood T cell repertoires in COVID-19. The repertoire was sequenced with immunoSEQ multiplex PCR; TCRdb's copy has only in-frame clones and lacks some. The sample holds hundreds of thousands of clones, roughly 76% seen once. This CDR3 has 14 residues. Germline V gene lookup returns CDR1 SEHNR and CDR2 FQNEAQ (reference sequence). The V and J ends lost 4 bases and 6 bases, in that order; junction bases with no gene match: 5. Seattle's cohort entered during active infection and was followed longitudinally.

The clonotype comes from a woman older than 75 with COVID-19, enrolled during active disease. The chain carries TRBV7-9 and TRBJ1-1; 10 bases align to TRBD1. Material: peripheral blood. The CDR3 loop reads CASSWGGQGAEAFF. CDR3 DNA sequence: TGTGCCAGCAGCTGGGGAGGACAGGGGGCTGAAGCTTTCTTT.